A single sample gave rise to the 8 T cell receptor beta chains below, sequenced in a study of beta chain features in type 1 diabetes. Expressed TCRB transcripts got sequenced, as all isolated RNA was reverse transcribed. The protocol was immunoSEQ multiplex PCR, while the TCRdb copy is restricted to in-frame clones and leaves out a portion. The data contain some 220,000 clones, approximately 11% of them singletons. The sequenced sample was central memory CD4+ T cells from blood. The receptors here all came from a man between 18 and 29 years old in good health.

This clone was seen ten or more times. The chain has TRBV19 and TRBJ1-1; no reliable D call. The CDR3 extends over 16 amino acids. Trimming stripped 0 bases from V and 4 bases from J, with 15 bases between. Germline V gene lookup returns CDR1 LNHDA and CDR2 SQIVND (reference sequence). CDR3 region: CASSIDGRRGGTEAFF. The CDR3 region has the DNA TGTGCCAGTAGTATAGATGGACGGCGGGGAGGCACTGAAGCTTTCTTT. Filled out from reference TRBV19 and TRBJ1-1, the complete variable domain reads DGGITQSPKYLFRKEGQNVTLSCEQNLNHDAMYWYRQDPGQGLRLIYYSQIVNDFQKGDIAEGYSVSREKKESFPLTVTSAQKNPTAFYLCASSIDGRRGGTEAFFGQGTRLTVV.

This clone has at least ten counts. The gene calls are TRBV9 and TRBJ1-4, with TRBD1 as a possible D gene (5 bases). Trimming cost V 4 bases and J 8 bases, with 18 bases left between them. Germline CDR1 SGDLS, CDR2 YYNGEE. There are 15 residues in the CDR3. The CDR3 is CASSLPQGSQEKLFF. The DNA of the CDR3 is TGTGCCAGCAGCCTACCGCAGGGATCCCAAGAAAAACTGTTTTTT.

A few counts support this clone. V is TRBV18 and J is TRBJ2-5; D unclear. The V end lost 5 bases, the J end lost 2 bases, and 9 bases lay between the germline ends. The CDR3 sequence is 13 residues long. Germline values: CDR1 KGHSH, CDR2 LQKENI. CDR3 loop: CASSGSTQETQYF. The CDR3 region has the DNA TGTGCCAGCTCAGGGTCAACACAAGAGACCCAGTACTTC.

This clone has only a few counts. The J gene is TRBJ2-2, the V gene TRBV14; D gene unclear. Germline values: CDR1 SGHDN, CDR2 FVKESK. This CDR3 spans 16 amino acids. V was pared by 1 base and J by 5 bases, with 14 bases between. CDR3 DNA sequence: TGTGCCAGCAGCCAAGGAGCAGTCAGGCGGACCGGGGAGCTGTTTTTT. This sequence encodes CASSQGAVRRTGELFF.

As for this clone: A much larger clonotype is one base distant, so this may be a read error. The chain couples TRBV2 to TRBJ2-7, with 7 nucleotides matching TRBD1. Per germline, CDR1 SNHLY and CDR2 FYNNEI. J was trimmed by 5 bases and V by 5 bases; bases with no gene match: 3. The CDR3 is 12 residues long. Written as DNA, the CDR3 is TGTGCCAGCAGTCGACAGGGTAACGAGCAGTACTTC. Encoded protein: CASSRQGNEQYF.

CDR3 coding DNA: TGCGCCAGCAGCCAAGAAACCGGGACTAGAGGCTATGAGCAGTTCTTC. As protein: CASSQETGTRGYEQFF. This sequence joins TRBV4-3 and TRBJ2-1; 8 bases are shared with TRBD2. The V gene end was trimmed by 0 bases and the J gene end by 8 bases; junction bases not matched to a gene: 9. The CDR3 extends over 16 amino acids. CDR1 and CDR2 from the germline V gene are LGHNA and YSLEER.

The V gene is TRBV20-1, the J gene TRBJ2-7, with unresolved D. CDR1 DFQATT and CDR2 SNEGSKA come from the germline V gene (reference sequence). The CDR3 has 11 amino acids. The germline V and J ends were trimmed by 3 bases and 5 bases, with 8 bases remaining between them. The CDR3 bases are TGCAGTGCTAGGGGTACGGACGAGCAGTACTTC. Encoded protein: CSARGTDEQYF.

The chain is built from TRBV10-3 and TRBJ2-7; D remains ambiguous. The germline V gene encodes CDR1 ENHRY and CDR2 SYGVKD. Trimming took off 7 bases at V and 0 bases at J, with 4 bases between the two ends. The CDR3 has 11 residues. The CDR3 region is CAITSSYEQYF. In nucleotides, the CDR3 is TGTGCCATCACGAGCTCCTACGAGCAGTACTTC.